The 24 T cell receptor beta chains below come from one sample, sequenced in a study of radiotherapy plus CTLA-4 blockade in lung cancer. TCRdb's table, derived via immunoSEQ multiplex PCR, lists solely in-frame clones and lacks some. The sample has 110,000 or so clones; about 77% are singletons. Material: peripheral blood, obtained from a patient treated with radiotherapy plus ipilimumab. These receptors originate from a human donor with non-small cell lung cancer who had a partial response to radiotherapy plus ipilimumab.

V gene TRBV20-1 combines with J gene TRBJ2-1, with 7 bases that match TRBD2. Germline V gene data show CDR1 as DFQATT and CDR2 as SNEGSKA (reference sequence). Trimming removed 5 bases from V and 8 bases from J; junction bases left unmatched: 3. This CDR3 region has 11 residues. In DNA, the CDR3 is TGCAGTGCTGGGACTATAGATGAGCAGTTCTTC. This translates into CSAGTIDEQFF.

This clone was detected only once. The chain recombines TRBV11-2 with TRBJ2-5; D might be TRBD2 (7 bases). Judging by the DNA end, TRBJ2-7 fits better; the J call may be wrong. The germline CDR1 and CDR2 sequences are SGHAT and FQNNGV. The CDR3 has 16 amino acids. CDR3 sequence reads: CASTRPGGHNTYEQYF. The CDR3 DNA follows: TGTGCCAGCACCCGACCGGGGGGCCACAATACTTACGAGCAGTACTTC.

The V call is TRBV28, the J call TRBJ2-1; TRBD2 aligns across 13 bases. V was clipped by 7 bases and J by 9 bases; unmatched bases: 12. This CDR3 has 16 residues. In germline, CDR1 is MDHEN, CDR2 SYDVKM. The CDR3, as DNA: TGTGCCAGCACCCCGCCATGGACTAGCGGGAGTATTGAGCAGTTCTTC. Protein sequence: CASTPPWTSGSIEQFF.

The chain joins TRBV27 to TRBJ2-3; 11 nucleotides line up with TRBD2. This CDR3 is 18 amino acids long. Germline lookup yields CDR1 MNHEY and CDR2 SMNVEV (reference sequence). V shed 2 bases and J 0 bases; nucleotides not matched to a gene: 7. CDR3 protein: CASSLSPASGGSTDTQYF. CDR3 DNA sequence: TGTGCCAGCAGTTTAAGTCCGGCTAGCGGGGGGAGCACAGATACGCAGTATTTT.

This chain links TRBV29-1 with TRBJ1-4; D is unresolved. Germline V CDR1 and CDR2: SQVTM, ANQGSEA. Between the trimmed V and J ends, which lost 6 bases and 7 bases, there was a span of 9 bases. The CDR3 extends over 11 amino acids. The CDR3 region is CSVSRSEKLFF. The CDR3, as DNA: TGCAGCGTCTCCCGGTCTGAAAAACTGTTTTTT.

The V gene is TRBV2, the J gene TRBJ2-2, with a weak D call TRBD2 (5 bases). Deletions cut 6 bases from V and 0 bases from J, with 5 bases between. This CDR3 contains 13 residues. Germline CDR1 and CDR2: SNHLY and FYNNEI. This CDR3 reads CASSGTNTGELFF. Here the CDR3 DNA reads TGTGCCAGCAGCGGGACGAACACCGGGGAGCTGTTTTTT.

V and J are TRBV7-2 and TRBJ2-4; TRBD1 might be the D (6 bases). The CDR3 sequence is 14 residues long. Germline CDR1 reads SGHTA; CDR2 reads FQGNSA. V shed 1 base and J shed 6 bases, with 10 bases lying between them. CDR3 sequence: CASSLEGTLNIQYF. CDR3 nucleotides: TGTGCCAGCAGCTTAGAGGGGACATTAAACATTCAGTACTTC.

Regarding this clone: Other DNA sequences in this sample translate to the same CDR3. The gene calls are TRBV13 and TRBJ2-7; TRBD2 aligns across 11 bases. The CDR3 loop spans 15 amino acids. With 3 bases clipped from V and 3 bases from J, the junction kept 4 bases outside the gene matches. Germline V gene data show CDR1 as PRHDT and CDR2 as FYEKMQ (reference sequence). In DNA form, the CDR3 reads TGTGCCAGCAGCTTTAGCGGGAGGGTTGTCTACGAGCAGTACTTC. Translated, it gives CASSFSGRVVYEQYF. Variable domain in full (rest from reference TRBV13 and TRBJ2-7): AAGVIQSPRHLIKEKRETATLKCYPIPRHDTVYWYQQGPGQDPQFLISFYEKMQSDKGSIPDRFSAQQFSDYHSELNMSSLELGDSALYFCASSFSGRVVYEQYFGPGTRLTVT.

The chain joins TRBV2 to TRBJ2-1; D ambiguous. V lost 1 base and J 10 bases, leaving 5 bases between the germline ends. Germline loops: CDR1 SNHLY, CDR2 FYNNEI. This CDR3 is 11 amino acids long. The CDR3 loop is CASSEGREQFF. DNA of the CDR3: TGTGCCAGCAGTGAAGGGCGGGAGCAGTTCTTC.

The J gene is TRBJ2-2, the V gene TRBV11-2; 9 positions agree with TRBD2. Trimming at V came to 10 bases and at J to 4 bases, leaving 13 bases not matched to a gene. Germline CDR1 is SGHAT and CDR2 is FQNNGV. The CDR3 is 16 amino acids. This CDR3 is CATTKGLAQITGELFF. CDR3 sequence (DNA): TGTGCCACAACTAAGGGACTAGCACAAATCACCGGGGAGCTGTTTTTT.

V gene TRBV5-1 combines with J gene TRBJ2-1, with TRBD2 matching 7 bases. Germline CDR1 and CDR2: SGHRS and YFSETQ. After removal of 5 bases from V and 0 bases from J, the junction contained 8 bases not matched to a gene. The CDR3 extends over 16 amino acids. The CDR3 DNA reads as TGCGCCAGCAGTCCCGGGACTACCAGCTCCTACAATGAGCAGTTCTTC. Translated: CASSPGTTSSYNEQFF.

The chain has TRBV7-3 and TRBJ2-1, with D tentatively TRBD2 (6 bases). The ends were cut back, 5 bases at V and 5 bases at J, with 16 bases in the middle. This CDR3 is built from 15 residues. Germline loops: CDR1 SGHTA, CDR2 FQGTGA. The CDR3, as DNA: TGTGCCAGCAGCACCTCCTCGGGAGCTGACAATGAGCAGTTCTTC. Encoded protein: CASSTSSGADNEQFF.

The CDR3 protein is CASSQARFGLAGKEGYNEQFF. DNA of the CDR3: TGCGCCAGCAGCCAAGCCCGATTCGGACTAGCGGGGAAGGAGGGCTACAATGAGCAGTTCTTC. The rearrangement uses TRBV4-1 and TRBJ2-1; 12 bases agree with TRBD2. Losses at the gene ends were 1 base for V and 3 bases for J; bases not matched to a gene: 16. Germline CDR1 and CDR2: MGHRA and YSYEKL. The CDR3 sequence is 21 residues long.

V usage is TRBV6-5 and J usage is TRBJ1-2; D is uncertain. Trimming took off 0 bases at V and 8 bases at J, with 16 bases between the two ends. CDR3 size: 15 residues. Germline V lookup: CDR1 MNHEY, CDR2 SVGAGI. CDR3 loop: CASSYSEGSGGGYTF. In DNA form, the CDR3 reads TGTGCCAGCAGTTACTCCGAGGGCTCTGGAGGCGGCTACACCTTC.

The chain employs TRBV4-1 and TRBJ2-3, with 8 bases fitting TRBD2. The CDR3 sequence is 17 residues long. V shed 0 bases, J shed 1 base, and the junction held 6 bases outside the gene matches. Germline assignment: CDR1 MGHRA and CDR2 YSYEKL. The chain's CDR3 is CASSQDFPAGGTDTQYF. Here the CDR3 DNA reads TGCGCCAGCAGCCAAGATTTCCCAGCGGGAGGCACAGATACGCAGTATTTT.

The rearrangement uses TRBV7-9 and TRBJ2-1; 10 bases match TRBD2. Germline V lookup: CDR1 SEHNR, CDR2 FQNEAQ (reference sequence). CDR3 length equals 15 residues. The junction had 10 bases not matched to a gene; V was cut back by 5 bases and J by 9 bases. CDR3 sequence: CASSPAVAGGSEQFF. In DNA, the CDR3 is TGTGCCAGCAGCCCCGCGGTAGCGGGAGGCTCTGAGCAGTTCTTC.

The CDR3 here is CAWSVAPGKLFF. Written as DNA, the CDR3 is TGTGCCTGGAGTGTAGCACCAGGAAAACTGTTTTTT. The chain has TRBV30 and TRBJ1-4; D gene uncertain. Per germline, CDR1 GTSNPN and CDR2 SVGIG (reference sequence). There are 12 residues in the CDR3. Trimming removed 0 bases from V and 10 bases from J, with 9 bases in between.

The chain couples TRBV25-1 to TRBJ1-1; no reliable D call. V lost 4 bases to trimming and J lost 1 base, with 7 bases between them. CDR1 is MGHDK, CDR2 SYGVNS, per germline. CDR3 length: 13 amino acids. The CDR3 region has the DNA TGTGCCAGCAGTGCTCTCAGGAACACTGAAGCTTTCTTT. Translation: CASSALRNTEAFF.

The chain carries TRBV6-4 and TRBJ1-1, with a tentative D call TRBD1 (6 bases). This CDR3 contains 14 residues. Germline V gene data show CDR1 as MRHNA and CDR2 as SNTAGT. Trimming removed 4 bases at V and 0 bases at J, with 9 bases between. The CDR3 protein is CASSAQGMNTEAFF. For the CDR3, the DNA is TGTGCCAGCAGTGCGCAGGGGATGAACACTGAAGCTTTCTTT.

This clone was counted a few times. The CDR3 sequence is CASSQDSYGYTF. In nucleotides, the CDR3 is TGCGCCAGCAGCCAAGACTCGTATGGCTACACCTTC. The chain is built from TRBV4-1 and TRBJ1-2; D unresolved. The length of the CDR3 is 12 residues. With 0 bases removed from V and 5 bases from J, the gap between germline ends came to 4 bases. Germline CDR1 and CDR2: MGHRA and YSYEKL.

The chain combines TRBV2 with TRBJ1-3, with TRBD1 matching 7 bases. The CDR3 contains 15 residues. CDR1 SNHLY and CDR2 FYNNEI come from the germline V gene. Trimming removed 8 bases from V and 0 bases from J; junction bases left unmatched: 7. In nucleotides, the CDR3 is TGTGCCAGCCTGGGACAGACGAACTCTGGAAACACCATATATTTT. This codes for CASLGQTNSGNTIYF. Drawing the rest from reference TRBV2 and TRBJ1-3, the complete variable domain is EPEVTQTPSHQVTQMGQEVILRCVPISNHLYFYWYRQILGQKVEFLVSFYNNEISEKSEIFDDQFSVERPDGSNFTLKIRSTKLEDSAMYFCASLGQTNSGNTIYFGEGSWLTVV.

The CDR3 sequence is CASRWDRGGGYTF. In DNA, the CDR3 is TGTGCCAGCCGTTGGGACAGGGGCGGTGGCTACACCTTC. The chain is built from TRBV28 and TRBJ1-2, with TRBD1 matching over 10 bases. V lost 8 bases and J lost 7; bases outside the gene matches: 7. CDR1 MDHEN and CDR2 SYDVKM come from the germline V gene. The CDR3 sequence is 13 residues long.

This chain uses TRBV28 with TRBJ1-1; 8 nucleotides align to TRBD1. Germline values: CDR1 MDHEN, CDR2 SYDVKM. CDR3 size: 13 residues. The V gene end was trimmed by 6 bases and the J gene end by 7 bases; junction bases not matched to a gene: 7. The CDR3 loop reads CASSFRGQIEAFF. The CDR3 DNA is TGTGCCAGCAGCTTCAGGGGGCAGATTGAAGCTTTCTTT.

This rearrangement joins TRBV7-2 to TRBJ2-5, with a weak D call TRBD1 (5 bases). Trimming took off 2 bases at V and 4 bases at J, with 5 bases between the two ends. The CDR3 contains 12 residues. The V gene's germline CDR1 is SGHTA and CDR2 FQGNSA. The CDR3 DNA sequence: TGTGCCAGCAGCTTACAGGGAGAGACCCAGTACTTC. The encoded protein is CASSLQGETQYF.